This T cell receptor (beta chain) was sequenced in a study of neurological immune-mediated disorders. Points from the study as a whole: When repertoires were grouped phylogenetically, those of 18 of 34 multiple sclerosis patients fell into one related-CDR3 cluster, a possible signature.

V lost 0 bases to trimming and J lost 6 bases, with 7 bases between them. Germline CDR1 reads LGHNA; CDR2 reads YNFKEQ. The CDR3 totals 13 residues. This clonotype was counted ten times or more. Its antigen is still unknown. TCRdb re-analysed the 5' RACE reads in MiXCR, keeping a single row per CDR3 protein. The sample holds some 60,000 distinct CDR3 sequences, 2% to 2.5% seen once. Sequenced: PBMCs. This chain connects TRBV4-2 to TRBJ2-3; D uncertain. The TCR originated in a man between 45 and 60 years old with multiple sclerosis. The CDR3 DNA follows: TGTGCCAGCAGCCAAGATATTGTTGATACGCAGTATTTT. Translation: CASSQDIVDTQYF.